This T cell receptor (beta chain) was sequenced during a study of shared clonotypes between healthy human individuals. The CDR3 has 16 amino acids. Germline CDR1 reads MNHEY; CDR2 reads SMNVEV (reference sequence). The trim removed 5 bases at V and 5 bases at J, leaving 10 bases unmatched. Method: immunoSEQ multiplex PCR; TCRdb's copy keeps in-frame clones and lacks some. The data show some 490,000 clones, almost 80% seen once. The source is a woman between 40 and 55 years old in good health. Some clones in this sample may be carry-over from other donors' samples. The chain is built from TRBV27 and TRBJ2-1; 9 bases fit TRBD2. Sequenced sample: PBMCs. The CDR3 nucleotides are TGTGCCAGCAGTCCATCGGTAGCGGGAGTACACAATGAGCAGTTCTTC. Translated, it gives CASSPSVAGVHNEQFF.